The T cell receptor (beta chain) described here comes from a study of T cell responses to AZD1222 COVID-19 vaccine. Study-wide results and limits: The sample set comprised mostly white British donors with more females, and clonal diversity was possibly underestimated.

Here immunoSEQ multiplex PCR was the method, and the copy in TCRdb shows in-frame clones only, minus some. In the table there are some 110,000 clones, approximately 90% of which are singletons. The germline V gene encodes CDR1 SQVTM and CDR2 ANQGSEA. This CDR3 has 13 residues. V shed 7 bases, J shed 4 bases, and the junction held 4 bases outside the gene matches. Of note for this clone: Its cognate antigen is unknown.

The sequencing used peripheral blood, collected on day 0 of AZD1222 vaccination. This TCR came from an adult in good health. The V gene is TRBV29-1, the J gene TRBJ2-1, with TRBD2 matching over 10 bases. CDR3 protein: CSAGTSEYNEQFF. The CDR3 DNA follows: TGCAGCGCAGGGACTAGCGAATACAATGAGCAGTTCTTC.